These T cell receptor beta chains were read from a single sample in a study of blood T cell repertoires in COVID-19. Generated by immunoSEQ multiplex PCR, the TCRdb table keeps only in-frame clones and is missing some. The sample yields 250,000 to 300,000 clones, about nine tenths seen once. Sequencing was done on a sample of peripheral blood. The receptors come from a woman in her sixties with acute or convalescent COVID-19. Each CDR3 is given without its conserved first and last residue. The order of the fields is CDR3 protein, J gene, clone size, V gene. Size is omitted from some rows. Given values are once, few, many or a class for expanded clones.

ASSIRSRARSGANVLT TRBJ2-6 NA TRBV19
ASSWSSYNEQF TRBJ2-1 NA TRBV6-5
ASSSLRGGHQPQH TRBJ1-5 NA TRBV27
ASSPGQYGYT TRBJ1-2 NA TRBV28
ASSYSSSRSYEQY TRBJ2-7 NA TRBV6-6
ASAHRTSGIGETQY TRBJ2-5 once TRBV4-3
ASSLSTNQPQH TRBJ1-5 NA TRBV12-3/TRBV12-4
ASSAKTGGSGNTIY TRBJ1-3 NA TRBV6-1
ASSLAGTSGGRSTDTQY TRBJ2-3 once TRBV5-6
AGGGTYNEQF TRBJ2-1 once TRBV10-3
ASSERGPYNEQF TRBJ2-1 NA TRBV10-1